This T cell receptor beta chain was recorded in a study of blood T cell repertoires in COVID-19. Looked up from germline, CDR1 is SQVTM and CDR2 is ANQGSEA. The CDR3 totals 13 residues. The germline V and J ends were trimmed by 0 bases and 3 bases, with 6 bases remaining between them. The repertoire was sequenced with immunoSEQ multiplex PCR; TCRdb's copy has only in-frame clones and lacks some. Among some 150,000 clones listed, 80% to 90% were seen once. The origin of this receptor is a woman aged 55-70 years with COVID-19, enrolled during active disease. The sample comprised peripheral blood. The chain recombines TRBV29-1 with TRBJ1-3; D uncertain. CDR3 loop: CSVEDPLGNTIYF. CDR3 DNA sequence: TGCAGCGTTGAAGATCCTCTTGGAAACACCATATATTTT.